This entry concerns a single TCR beta chain. Its antigen is not known. The V segment lost 0 bases and the J segment 4 bases; nucleotides outside the gene matches: 3. The CDR3 has 15 amino acids. Germline loops: CDR1 SGDLS, CDR2 YYNGEE. This sample was included in a study of PD-1 blockade in classical Hodgkin lymphoma. General observations from the study: Compared with baseline, CD4+ but not CD8+ TCR diversity had risen significantly by C4D1. Partial responders and progressors had significantly lower baseline TCR diversity. Patients who began taking nivolumab under 1 year after ASCT were left out. Newly diagnosed patients were reported to start with lower TCR diversity than healthy donors.

Time point: cycle 4 day 1 (C4D1), after five to seven weeks of nivolumab. Every one of the patients relapsed after autologous stem cell transplantation (brentuximab vedotin exposure was variable). Profiling relied on immunoSEQ multiplex PCR, and the TCRdb table lists in-frame clones only, not all of them. This table holds approximately 20,000 clones, approximately 76% found once. The sample consisted of peripheral blood mononuclear cells (PBMCs), taken before the fourth cycle of nivolumab. The chain carries TRBV9 and TRBJ1-2, with 10 bases lining up with TRBD1. The clonotype was recovered from a human donor with classical Hodgkin lymphoma. The DNA of the CDR3 is TGTGCCAGCAGCGTAGAGGACAGGGGGTCCTATGGCTACACCTTC. Translation: CASSVEDRGSYGYTF.